These 27 T cell receptor beta chains originate from one sample sequenced in a study of T cells after yellow fever vaccination. TCRdb used MiXCR to reprocess the 5' RACE reads, holding one entry per CDR3 protein. Of some 300,000 distinct CDR3 sequences in the sample, about 10% were seen once. This sample comprised CD4+ T cells sorted from PBMCs, obtained 5 days after the yellow fever booster vaccination. The origin of the receptors is a man aged 18 to 35 who received the YFV17D yellow fever vaccine.

This clonotype was counted only a few times. The chain employs TRBV2 and TRBJ2-2, with D perhaps matching TRBD2 (6 bases). Trimming left V 3 bases short and J 3 bases short, with 11 bases between. CDR1 and CDR2 (germline): SNHLY, FYNNEI. The CDR3 extends over 15 amino acids. The DNA of the CDR3 is TGTGCCAGCAGTGAGGTCAGGAGGGACACCGGGGAGCTGTTTTTT. It encodes CASSEVRRDTGELFF.

The table lists this clonotype with many counts. The chain is built from TRBV4-3 and TRBJ2-5; D is ambiguous. V was trimmed by 0 bases and J by 11 bases, leaving 13 bases between them. The CDR3 is made up of 13 amino acids. In germline, CDR1 is LGHNA, CDR2 YSLEER. As DNA, the CDR3 is TGCGCCAGCAGCCAAGAAACTTGGGGAACGCAGTACTTC. This translates into CASSQETWGTQYF.

This clonotype has only a few counts. The V gene is TRBV4-1, the J gene TRBJ2-1; D is undetermined. The CDR3 has 16 residues. From germline, CDR1 is MGHRA and CDR2 YSYEKL. Trimming pared 2 bases from V and 3 bases from J, leaving 14 bases between. The CDR3 DNA follows: TGCGCCAGCAGCCAATCGTGGGGTCAGCTCTACAATGAGCAGTTCTTC. Translating gives CASSQSWGQLYNEQFF.

Only a few counts were recorded for this clonotype. The chain has TRBV7-9 and TRBJ2-7, with TRBD1 matching over 7 bases. Germline trimming cut 5 bases from V and 6 bases from J; bases unmatched to any gene: 19. CDR1 is SEHNR and CDR2 is FQNEAQ in the germline V gene (reference sequence). The CDR3 is 17 amino acids. The CDR3 DNA is TGTGCCAGCAGCACCGAACTTAGGGGGCCAATCATTATCGAGCAGTACGTC. Translation gives CASSTELRGPIIIEQYV.

This clonotype appeared a few times. This rearrangement joins TRBV4-2 to TRBJ1-4; perhaps TRBD1 as D (6 bases). CDR3 size: 14 residues. Germline loops: CDR1 LGHNA, CDR2 YNFKEQ. Between the trimmed V and J ends, which lost 4 bases and 8 bases, there was a span of 14 bases. Written as DNA, the CDR3 is TGTGCCAGCAGCCCGGGGGGCGGACGAGAAAAACTGTTTTTT. Protein: CASSPGGGREKLFF.

The CDR3 is CASSVPGTANEKLFF. Written as DNA, the CDR3 is TGTGCCAGCAGCGTACCCGGGACAGCGAATGAAAAACTGTTTTTT. The chain has TRBV7-2 and TRBJ1-4, with 7 bases identical to TRBD1. Germline V lookup: CDR1 SGHTA, CDR2 FQGNSA. This CDR3 spans 15 amino acids. Trimming cost V 5 bases and J 5 bases; bases outside gene matches: 8.

This chain uses TRBV7-9 with TRBJ1-1; no clear D. The CDR3 totals 13 residues. V lost 3 bases and J 5 bases, leaving 10 bases between the germline ends. Germline CDR1 SEHNR, CDR2 FQNEAQ (reference sequence). This CDR3 is CASSFKDQTEAFF. The DNA for the CDR3 is TGTGCCAGCAGCTTTAAGGATCAGACTGAAGCTTTCTTT. The full variable domain, completed using reference TRBV7-9 and TRBJ1-1, is DTGVSQNPRHKITKRGQNVTFRCDPISEHNRLYWYRQTLGQGPEFLTYFQNEAQLEKSRLLSDRFSAERPKGSFSTLEIQRTEQGDSAMYLCASSFKDQTEAFFGQGTRLTVV.

The chain recombines TRBV12-5 with TRBJ2-3; 14 bases map to TRBD2. Trimming removed 6 bases from V and 5 bases from J; junction bases left unmatched: 10. The CDR3 spans 17 residues. Germline lookup yields CDR1 LGHNT and CDR2 FRNRAP. The CDR3 coding sequence is TGTGCTAGTGGACGTCAGACTAGCGGGGGGGCTGTAGATACGCAGTATTTT. Translated, it gives CASGRQTSGGAVDTQYF.

This clonotype was recorded at least ten times. J is TRBJ2-1 and V is TRBV7-3; a possible D gene is TRBD1 (6 bases). Trimming took off 0 bases at V and 8 bases at J, with 8 bases between the two ends. Germline V gives CDR1 SGHTA, CDR2 FQGTGA. The CDR3 length is 13 residues. The CDR3 is CASSLTAGDEQFF. CDR3 DNA: TGTGCCAGCAGCTTAACGGCAGGGGATGAGCAGTTCTTC. Combining the CDR3 with reference TRBV7-3 and TRBJ2-1 gives the whole variable domain GAGVSQTPSNKVTEKGKYVELRCDPISGHTALYWYRQSLGQGPEFLIYFQGTGAADDSGLPNDRFFAVRPEGSVSTLKIQRTERGDSAVYLCASSLTAGDEQFFGPGTRLTVL.

The table lists this clonotype with a few counts. The chain recombines TRBV7-8 with TRBJ2-4; TRBD1 matches at 11 bases. Germline CDR1 reads SGHVS; CDR2 reads FQNEAQ. The CDR3 is 14 amino acids. V shed 1 base, J shed 8 bases, and the junction held 1 base outside the gene matches. The CDR3 DNA reads TGTGCCAGCAGCTTAGGGGACAGGGGGGACATTCAGTACTTC. This gives the protein CASSLGDRGDIQYF.

The gene calls are TRBV5-1 and TRBJ1-1; 7 nucleotides align to TRBD1. V dropped 4 bases and J dropped 4; count of bases not matched to a gene: 16. The CDR3 loop spans 17 amino acids. The germline CDR1 and CDR2 sequences are SGHRS and YFSETQ. CDR3 residues: CASSQIGLDRAGTEAFF. The CDR3 DNA reads as TGCGCCAGCAGCCAAATAGGGCTAGACAGGGCGGGCACTGAAGCTTTCTTT.

V is TRBV4-1 and J is TRBJ2-4; perhaps TRBD2 as D (6 bases). Between the trimmed V and J ends, which lost 0 bases and 8 bases, there was a span of 17 bases. CDR3 length equals 16 residues. Germline-derived CDR1 and CDR2 are MGHRA and YSYEKL. For the CDR3, the DNA is TGCGCCAGCAGCCAAGAGGGCGGGGCAGGGTCCCACATTCAGTACTTC. As protein: CASSQEGGAGSHIQYF.

This clonotype was recorded a few times. The chain employs TRBV6-2 or TRBV6-3 and TRBJ1-1; D is unresolved. This CDR3 is 18 amino acids long. Trimming removed 2 bases at V and 3 bases at J, with 22 bases between. Germline-derived CDR1 and CDR2 are MNHEY and SVGEGT. CDR3 DNA: TGTGCCAGCAGTTACGCGGTACTGGGCACACATGGGTACACTGAAGCTTTCTTT. Encoded protein: CASSYAVLGTHGYTEAFF.

V is TRBV6-6 and J is TRBJ2-1; tentatively, D is TRBD2 (5 bases). Germline V gene data show CDR1 as MNHNY and CDR2 as SVGAGI (reference sequence). V lost 6 bases and J lost 8, with 11 bases in between. CDR3 size: 12 residues. Here the CDR3 DNA reads TGTGCCAGCAGCAACGAGGGATATGAGCAGTTCTTC. Its translation is CASSNEGYEQFF.

The sample holds a few counts of this clonotype. The V and J genes are TRBV10-3 and TRBJ1-4; D is undetermined. The germline V and J ends were trimmed by 10 bases and 4 bases, with 13 bases remaining between them. This CDR3 is built from 13 residues. CDR1 ENHRY and CDR2 SYGVKD come from the germline V gene. In DNA, the CDR3 is TGTGCCACCCTCGGAAACAGTAATGAAAAACTGTTTTTT. Amino acids: CATLGNSNEKLFF.

This clonotype was found a few times. The chain uses TRBV28 and TRBJ2-4, with D perhaps matching TRBD1 (5 bases). The CDR3 totals 15 residues. The V gene's germline CDR1 is MDHEN and CDR2 SYDVKM. The ends were cut back, 2 bases at V and 2 bases at J, with 10 bases in the middle. In DNA form, the CDR3 reads TGTGCCAGCAGTTTAGCAGGGTTGACCAAAAACATTCAGTACTTC. It specifies CASSLAGLTKNIQYF.

This clonotype was counted between two and nine times. The rearrangement links TRBV25-1 to TRBJ1-2; the D is unclear. The V gene's germline CDR1 is MGHDK and CDR2 SYGVNS. The CDR3 is 12 residues long. Trimming removed 6 bases at V and 6 bases at J, with 11 bases between. The CDR3 nucleotides are TGTGCCAGCAGCTGGACCAGGCATGGCTACACCTTC. It encodes CASSWTRHGYTF.

This clonotype has only a few counts. This sequence joins TRBV5-1 and TRBJ2-4, with D possibly TRBD2 on 5 matching bases. The CDR3 has 15 amino acids. Germline V gene sequence: CDR1 SGHRS, CDR2 YFSETQ. V gave up 0 bases and J gave up 1 base, with 8 bases separating them. The CDR3 sequence is CASSLAGSAKNIQYF. The CDR3 nucleotides are TGCGCCAGCAGCTTGGCGGGGTCGGCCAAAAACATTCAGTACTTC.

This sequence joins TRBV5-4 and TRBJ2-7; D not resolved. The CDR3 sequence is 13 residues long. V lost 4 bases and J 2 bases, leaving 10 bases between the germline ends. Germline values: CDR1 SGHNT, CDR2 YYREEE (reference sequence). The CDR3 region is CASSPTLAYEQYF. The CDR3 bases are TGTGCCAGCAGCCCCACTCTCGCCTACGAGCAGTACTTC.

This clonotype was seen more than once but under ten times. The chain recombines TRBV12-3 or TRBV12-4 with TRBJ2-5; a possible D gene is TRBD1 (6 bases). The CDR3 is 14 residues long. V gave up 7 bases and J gave up 0 bases, with 12 bases separating them. DNA of the CDR3: TGTGCCAGCAATCCTGACAGGAACCAAGAGACCCAGTACTTC. Translation: CASNPDRNQETQYF.

This clonotype was seen only once. The chain is built from TRBV5-1 and TRBJ2-2; D tentatively reads TRBD1 or TRBD2 (5 bases each). The CDR3 extends over 13 amino acids. Germline V gene sequence: CDR1 SGHRS, CDR2 YFSETQ. V lost 7 bases and J lost 4, with 11 bases in between. As DNA, the CDR3 is TGCGCCAGCGGGACGGTCCCCACCGGGGAGCTGTTTTTT. The encoded protein is CASGTVPTGELFF.

This clonotype was observed a handful of times. The V and J genes are TRBV7-2 and TRBJ1-4; D remains ambiguous. Germline V CDR1 and CDR2: SGHTA, FQGNSA. V was pared by 3 bases and J by 0 bases, with 11 bases between. There are 16 residues in the CDR3. The DNA of the CDR3 is TGTGCCAGCAGCTTCTCAGGTGGTGCAACTAATGAAAAACTGTTTTTT. It codes for CASSFSGGATNEKLFF.

This clonotype has a handful of counts. This chain uses TRBV5-1 with TRBJ1-2, with TRBD1 matching 7 bases. The CDR3 has 16 amino acids. The V segment lost 2 bases and the J segment 3 bases; nucleotides outside the gene matches: 10. CDR1 SGHRS and CDR2 YFSETQ come from the germline V gene. CDR3 sequence: CASSFGRGIAYYGYTF. The DNA of the CDR3 is TGCGCCAGCAGCTTCGGCAGGGGGATCGCGTACTATGGCTACACCTTC.

This clonotype was picked up a small number of times. The CDR3 DNA follows: TGTGCCAGCAGCCGATACGATTGGACTAGCGGGGGGAACCCAAGCGGGGAGCTGTTTTTT. Its protein product is CASSRYDWTSGGNPSGELFF. V usage is TRBV6-2 or TRBV6-3 and J usage is TRBJ2-2; 14 positions agree with TRBD2. V dropped 6 bases and J dropped 7; count of bases not matched to a gene: 19. CDR3 length: 20 amino acids. The V gene's germline CDR1 is MNHEY and CDR2 SVGEGT.

Only a few counts were recorded for this clonotype. This sequence joins TRBV5-1 and TRBJ2-3; possibly TRBD2 for D (6 bases). V lost 2 bases to trimming and J lost 3 bases, with 13 bases between them. The germline CDR1 and CDR2 sequences are SGHRS and YFSETQ. CDR3 length: 15 residues. In nucleotides, the CDR3 is TGCGCCAGCAGCTTCCGGCGGGGCCAGACAGATACGCAGTATTTT. Translation: CASSFRRGQTDTQYF.

Details on this clonotype: This clone may be a read error of a much larger clone one base away. V gene TRBV7-9 combines with J gene TRBJ1-1, with D tentatively TRBD1 (5 bases). This CDR3 comprises 14 residues. Trimming left V 5 bases short and J 1 base short, with 11 bases between. The germline V gene encodes CDR1 SEHNR and CDR2 FQNEAQ (reference sequence). CDR3 coding DNA: TGTGCCAGCAGCCAACGACAGCCGAACACTGAAGCTTTCTTT. Amino acids: CASSQRQPNTEAFF.

V is TRBV7-9 and J is TRBJ2-4, with D maybe TRBD2 (5 bases). V was trimmed by 6 bases and J by 0 bases, leaving 15 bases between them. This CDR3 spans 16 amino acids. Germline V lookup: CDR1 SEHNR, CDR2 FQNEAQ (reference sequence). Here the CDR3 DNA reads TGTGCCAGCAGTTCGGACCCGAGGGTAGCCAAAAACATTCAGTACTTC. Residues: CASSSDPRVAKNIQYF.